The subject of this entry is one T cell receptor beta chain. No cognate antigen has been identified for it. No base quality values were provided; no much bigger clone lies one nucleotide off. The sample belongs to a study of blood T cell repertoires in COVID-19 (dated by TCRdb to about 2020). In the study overall: Samples from collaborators originated in the United States, Italy and Spain and spanned both the acute and convalescent phases of COVID-19. The material from the prospective study consisted of cDNA or gDNA derived from T cells, B-cell-depleted T cells, or PBMCs. Deeply sampled blood TCRbeta repertoires from subjects exposed to, actively infected with, or recovered from COVID-19 were included in the dataset. The repertoires were released in a freely available public database meant as a resource for research on the immune response to SARS-CoV-2. The samples were drawn from the first 160 participants of the ongoing ImmuneRACE study and from over 950 subjects provided by 6 global collaborators. A de-identified subject ID, COVID-19 status, age in years and sex were almost always included in the sample metadata. HLA class I and class II types, where available, came from metadata supplied by the sample provider rather than from assay-based typing.

Collaborating institutions collected whole blood in K2EDTA tubes following their own protocols. For TCRbeta analysis, collaborator samples were shipped as frozen whole blood, as isolated PBMCs, or as DNA extracted from either sample type. TCRbeta CDR3 regions were amplified from genomic DNA using the immunoSEQ Assay, a bias-controlled multiplex PCR. The source study handled its data this way. The number of nucleated cells in each sample was estimated by amplification of reference gene primers within the assay. To quantify the absolute abundance of each unique TCRbeta CDR3 rearrangement, sequence reads were collapsed and filtered. For each sample, productive Simpson clonality was calculated as the square root of Simpson's diversity index over productive rearrangements. TCRdb obtained this table from immuneACCESS and retained in-frame rearrangements with V and J assigned. These tables miss some clones; where compared with another copy, unresolved V genes account for less than half of the shortfall, and the remainder is unexplained. D and trimming were read from the DNA, whereas the V and J calls and clone size are those reported in that table. This sample lists about 120,000 clones; over 65% were detected once. The ten most abundant clones make up under 0.95% of the sample.

The paper's findings and limits, for the study overall: The amount of clinical and demographic metadata varied by source and participant and was provided uncurated.

From a lookup of the germline V gene, CDR1 and CDR2 are SQVTM and ANQGSEA. Compared with germline, V lacks 7 bases and J lacks 4 bases; bases without a gene match: 6. The CDR3 has 13 amino acids, counting the end cysteine and phenylalanine. The read is trimmed to its CDR3 DNA, 39 bases read in frame from base 1. The receptor was isolated from a human donor with acute or convalescent COVID-19. The donor label of this sample is uncertain. What was sequenced was peripheral blood. The rearranged chain carries TRBV29-1 and TRBJ2-5; a stretch of 10 junction bases matches TRBD2. The nucleotide sequence reads TGCAGCGCTGAGCGGGGGGGCATAGAGACCCAGTACTTC. Its protein product is CSAERGGIETQYF.